These T cell receptor beta chains were read from a single sample in a study of blood T cell repertoires in COVID-19. Repertoires were generated with immunoSEQ multiplex PCR, while TCRdb's copy carries only in-frame clones and drops some. The sample consists of roughly 140,000 clones, around 89% of them appearing once. The sample was peripheral blood. These receptors all come from a human donor in a cohort sampled during active COVID-19. Each CDR3 is given with its conserved first and last residue. The D gene is left open where the match is weak. Size tells how often a clone was seen (once, few, many) or the class of an expanded clone, and some rows leave it out.

v_gene	d_gene	abundance	j_gene	CDR3nt	CDR3aa
TRBV11-3	-	-	TRBJ2-3	TGTGCCAGCAGCTTCAGGGCCGATACGCAGTATTTT	CASSFRADTQYF
TRBV15	-	-	TRBJ1-5	TGTGCCACCAGCATGAAAAGGGGAGGGTTTAGCAATCAGCCCCAGCATTTT	CATSMKRGGFSNQPQHF
TRBV10-2	-	-	TRBJ1-5	TGCGCCAGCAGGGAGACAGGCAATAGCAATCAGCCCCAGCATTTT	CASRETGNSNQPQHF
TRBV7-9	-	-	TRBJ2-5	TGTGCCAGCAGCCCGCCGGACTATCGGGAGACCCAGTACTTC	CASSPPDYRETQYF
TRBV16	-	-	TRBJ1-5	TGTGCCAGCAGCCAATCGGTCAGAGAGGAGCCCCAGCATTTT	CASSQSVREEPQHF
TRBV30	-	few	TRBJ1-1	TGTGCCTGGACCTTTTCGAACACTGAAGCTTTCTTT	CAWTFSNTEAFF
TRBV27	-	-	TRBJ2-7	TGTGCCAGCAGTTTCGGGTCGATCTACGAGCAGTACTTC	CASSFGSIYEQYF
TRBV6-6	-	once	TRBJ2-5	TGTGCCAGCAGTTCCCGACAGAAAGAGACCCAGTACTTC	CASSSRQKETQYF
TRBV19	-	-	TRBJ1-5	TGTGCCAGTAGTTCAAGGACAGAAATCAATCAGCCCCAGCATTTT	CASSSRTEINQPQHF
TRBV6-6	-	-	TRBJ1-6	TGTGCCAGCAGTTACAACAACTATAATTCACCCCTCCACTTT	CASSYNNYNSPLHF
TRBV7-9	TRBD2	-	TRBJ2-3	TGTGCCAGCAGCTTGATTAGCGGGTCAGATACGCAGTATTTT	CASSLISGSDTQYF
TRBV12-5	-	-	TRBJ1-2	TGTGCTAGTGGTTTGGTAACAGGCAAACCCTATGGCTACACCTTC	CASGLVTGKPYGYTF
TRBV5-5	-	-	TRBJ1-5	TGTGCCAGCAGCTTGGGGGGGCTATTGGGACAGCCCCAGCATTTT	CASSLGGLLGQPQHF
TRBV5-4	-	-	TRBJ1-3	TGTGCCAGCAGCTTGGCCCCCGGGGGTGGAAACACCATATATTTT	CASSLAPGGGNTIYF
TRBV12-1	-	-	TRBJ1-2	TGTGCCAGCACCTCGGACGCACAGGGGGGGGACTATGGCTACACCTTC	CASTSDAQGGDYGYTF
TRBV6-5	-	-	TRBJ1-1	TGTGCCACCGGGGAGAACACTGAAGCTTTCTTT	CATGENTEAFF
TRBV7-2	TRBD2	-	TRBJ2-4	TGTGCCAGCAGCTTGAGACTAGCGGGGGGAGAAAACATTCAGTACTTC	CASSLRLAGGENIQYF
TRBV6-5	-	-	TRBJ2-7	TGTGCCAGCAGCCCGGACAGCCGCTCCTACGAGCAGTACTTC	CASSPDSRSYEQYF
TRBV13	TRBD2	-	TRBJ2-1	TGTGCCAGCAGCATGAGTCCGGGACTAGCGGGGTACAATGAGCAGTTCTTC	CASSMSPGLAGYNEQFF
TRBV7-2	TRBD1	-	TRBJ1-1	TGTGCCAGCAGCTTAGGTCGGGGACAGGGGTACACTGAAGCTTTCTTT	CASSLGRGQGYTEAFF
TRBV5-1	-	-	TRBJ2-7	TGCGCCAGCAGCTTGACGGCAGGCTATAGCTACGAGCAGTACTTC	CASSLTAGYSYEQYF
TRBV7-9	-	few	TRBJ1-5	TGTGCCAGCAGCTTAGATTCTAATCAGCCCCAGCATTTT	CASSLDSNQPQHF
TRBV15	-	-	TRBJ2-7	TGTGCCACCAGCAGAATAAGGACAGAGAGCTCCTACGAGCAGTACTTC	CATSRIRTESSYEQYF
TRBV5-1	TRBD1	few	TRBJ1-6	TGCGCCAGCAGCTCACAGGGGGATAATTCACCCCTCCACTTT	CASSSQGDNSPLHF
TRBV5-6	-	-	TRBJ2-6	TGTGCCAGCAGCGTAGATGAGGGAGGGGCCAACGTCCTGACTTTC	CASSVDEGGANVLTF
TRBV7-2	TRBD1	-	TRBJ1-2	TGTGCCAGCAGCCCTCGACAGGGGAGGTATGATGGCTACACCTTC	CASSPRQGRYDGYTF
TRBV2	-	few	TRBJ1-5	TGTGCCAGCAGCGATCTTAGCGGCAATCAGCCCCAGCATTTT	CASSDLSGNQPQHF
TRBV2	-	once	TRBJ2-7	TGTGCCAGCACCGATAGCAGGGGCCCGATAGACGAGCAGTACTTC	CASTDSRGPIDEQYF
TRBV18	-	-	TRBJ2-3	TGTGCCAGCTCCTCCAGCGGTTCTAGCACAGATACGCAGTATTTT	CASSSSGSSTDTQYF
TRBV11-2	-	-	TRBJ1-1	TGTGCCAGCAGCTTAGATAGCGGGGGGGGCGCTGAAGCTTTCTTT	CASSLDSGGGAEAFF
TRBV29-1	-	-	TRBJ1-2	TGCAGCGTTGCGGGGGTTTCTAACTATGGCTACACCTTC	CSVAGVSNYGYTF
TRBV6-2/TRBV6-3	TRBD1	-	TRBJ1-6	TGTGCCAGCAGTAGGGGACAGTCCTTGAATTCACCCCTCCACTTT	CASSRGQSLNSPLHF
TRBV5-4	TRBD1	-	TRBJ1-2	TGTGCCAGCAGCCCGGACAGGGCAGCATCATCGGGCTACACCTTC	CASSPDRAASSGYTF
TRBV13	TRBD2	-	TRBJ2-7	TGTGCCAGCAGCAGACTAGCGGGGAAAGAGCAGTACTTC	CASSRLAGKEQYF
TRBV7-2	-	-	TRBJ2-1	TGTGCCAGCAGCTCGTTCGGTGAGCAGTTCTTC	CASSSFGEQFF
TRBV7-9	-	once	TRBJ1-4	TGTGCCAGCAGCCCCGGCGGCGAAAAACTGTTTTTT	CASSPGGEKLFF
TRBV7-3	-	few	TRBJ1-1	TGTGCCAGCAGCCCGGGCCTACAGGGCGGCGGTGAAGCTTTCTTT	CASSPGLQGGGEAFF
TRBV7-3	TRBD1	few	TRBJ1-1	TGTGCCAGCAGCCCCAACAGGGGGACTGAAGCTTTCTTT	CASSPNRGTEAFF
TRBV3-1/TRBV3-2	-	-	TRBJ2-3	TGTGCCAGCAGCCGAGACCACTCCACAGATACGCAGTATTTT	CASSRDHSTDTQYF
TRBV18	TRBD1	-	TRBJ1-1	TGTGCCAGCTCACCTCCCCAGGGGGCGGTCACTGAAGCTTTCTTT	CASSPPQGAVTEAFF
TRBV2	-	few	TRBJ2-7	TGTGCCAGCAGCCCGGGACTCCCCTCCTACGAGCAGTACTTC	CASSPGLPSYEQYF
TRBV3-1/TRBV3-2	-	-	TRBJ2-1	TGTGCCAGCAGCCAATCGGGGAATGAGCAGTTCTTC	CASSQSGNEQFF
TRBV19	-	-	TRBJ1-1	TGTGCCAGTAGTATAGGGGCAGGGGTAGGAGCTTTCTTT	CASSIGAGVGAFF
TRBV30	-	-	TRBJ1-1	TGTGCCTGGAGTCGGCGGTACACTGAAGCTTTCTTT	CAWSRRYTEAFF
TRBV2	-	-	TRBJ2-5	TGTGCCAGCAGTGTTCAGGGCGGTGGAGAGACCCAGTACTTC	CASSVQGGGETQYF